This TCR beta chain was recorded in a study of regulatory T cells in long-lasting Graves disease. According to the study, TCR beta libraries were built with iRepertoire HTBI primers and CDR3-region Arm-PCR. Authors' methods: In the combined samples, 62 TRBV and more than 11 TRBJ segments were identified. TCRdb processed the multiplex PCR reads anew with MiXCR; each CDR3 protein has one entry. In this record, the V and J calls reflect TCRdb's handling and not the investigators' own analysis. The data show 400,000 to 650,000 distinct CDR3 sequences, 15% to 20% seen once. Described time point: newly diagnosed GD, antithyroid drugs for less than 3 months. Making the TCR library involved RNA that had been extracted from PBMCs. This clonotype has at least ten counts. With 3 bases removed from V and 3 bases from J, the gap between germline ends came to 8 bases. Germline CDR1 KGHSH, CDR2 LQKENI. This CDR3 comprises 13 residues.

Separately, the same data were catalogued under a study of T cells in Graves' hyperthyroidism and ophthalmopathy. That work contributes: Uncontrolled infections, other autoimmune diseases, pregnancy or lactation led to exclusion of patients. When the TCR CDR3 underwent first-round RT-PCR, the HTBI primer set was used. Ophthalmopathy was distinguished from stable hyperthyroidism by 13 V-J signatures.

The TCR was taken from a middle-aged woman with Graves disease. The chain combines TRBV18 with TRBJ1-1; a possible D gene is TRBD1 (6 bases). Specimen: peripheral blood mononuclear cells (PBMCs), collected at new diagnosis, from a patient treated with antithyroid drugs. CDR3 nucleotide sequence: TGTGCCAGCTCACCGAACAGGGACACTGAAGCTTTCTTT. Translated, it gives CASSPNRDTEAFF.